This T cell receptor (beta chain) was recorded in a study of shared clonotypes between healthy human individuals (dated by TCRdb to 2018 to 2020). Background on the whole study: The cohort comprised a couple of women and a few men aged 18 to 49 years. Different laboratories and diverse techniques were used to prepare libraries and sequence TCR repertoires, to increase sequencing depth and limit assay-specific biases. For each donor, CD4 naive and CD4 memory were each given three plates, CD8 naive was given two plates, and CD8 memory was given one plate. Blood TCR repertoires of five healthy adults were deeply sequenced to estimate repertoire size and the extent of clonotype sharing between individuals. Each donor's leukapheresis produced roughly between roughly 0.85 and 9.5 billion PBMCs.

This clone was found once. Its antigen specificity is not known. Base qualities are not at hand, and no much larger clone is one base apart. Germline trimming amounts to 2 bases on V and 1 base on J, with 5 as the count of junction bases outside the gene matches. From the cysteine through the phenylalanine, the CDR3 covers 15 amino acids. The entry retains the CDR3 DNA only, 45 bases that are in frame from base 1. As encoded in the germline V gene, CDR1 is SGHRS while CDR2 is YFSETQ. Overall results and qualifications from the work: About 5% of naive CD4, 3% to 3.5% of naive CD8, roughly 2.4% of memory CD4, and 0.4% of memory CD8 clonotypes were shared across a few donors. Even with the large sequencing depth, rarefaction of the sorted-subset datasets indicated that sequencing was incomplete. Pairwise subsampling indicated that sequencing depth was expected to affect the degree of clonotype sharing among donors. Only blood was sampled, and tissue TCR repertoires likely differ from those in blood. Naive subsets generally had larger estimated clonotype richness than memory subsets did. Compared with non-shared clonotypes, clonotypes shared by all four sorted-subset donors had higher generation probabilities. Because the study included only a small number of donors, the genetic and exposure-history diversity represented was limited.

TCR CDR3 regions were amplified from genomic DNA by multiplex PCR using the deep immunoSEQ assay. For each cell subset, the extracted genomic DNA was distributed evenly across all wells of several immunoSEQ 96-well plates, and each plate served as one replicate. For sorted subsets, each replicate PCR was loaded with roughly 0.2 ug genomic DNA, equivalent to 30,000 or so T cell genomes. The purified libraries were quantified using a Qubit 3.0 fluorometer, sized with a Bioanalyzer 2100, and then quantified again using the KAPA Library Quantification kit. Every immunoSEQ 96-well plate was sequenced on a separate single-read 150-cycle Illumina NextSeq 550 flow cell. On the study's bioinformatics: The immunoSEQ output contained only junctional sequences without quality scores, so filtering could not match that applied to full-length reads. To assign V/J genes and CDR3, sequences were annotated against IMGT germline references using PyIR, a Python wrapper for IgBLAST v1.9. Reads with weak V/J assignments (E-value above 1e-6), missing CDR3, stop codons, out-of-frame junctions, or ambiguous translated residues were removed. A V3J clonotype was defined by an identical inferred V gene, J gene, and CDR3 amino acid sequence. The percentage overlap between two repertoires was calculated by dividing the number of shared unique clonotypes by the size of the smaller repertoire. RTK rarefaction, the Chao1 estimator, and Recon v2.1 estimates of unobserved clonotypes were used to assess repertoire richness. Generation probabilities for all TCRbeta clonotypes obtained by the gDNA method from a few donors were computed using OLGA. TCRdb took over this immuneACCESS table, retaining in-frame rearrangements with V and J assigned. Such tables are incomplete; in checked studies, under half of the missing clones stem from an unresolved V gene, and the remainder is unexplained. V and J calls and clone size come straight from that table; D and trimming were deduced from the DNA. A total of more than 2 million clones appear in this sample, around 93% of them only once. The ten biggest clones cover about 1.7% of the sample.

CD8 naive samples consisted of CD45RO-negative cells that were positively selected for CCR7, yielding a CD45RA+CCR7+ population without TemRA cells. The donors were healthy, HIV-negative adults with no recently reported acute infections or vaccinations. Only Caucasian adults living in Nashville, Tennessee, USA were represented among the donors. Blood was collected by leukapheresis, and PBMCs were isolated by Ficoll-Histopaque density gradient centrifugation and then cryopreserved in liquid nitrogen vapor phase. Analytical flow cytometry was used to check the purity and quantity of every magnetically sorted T cell population. Genomic DNA was isolated from each sorted fraction and quantified by UV absorbance on a Nanodrop 2000c.

This TCR was sampled from a man in his late teens or twenties in good health. Some clones in this sample may be carry-over from other donors' samples. Recombination connected TRBV5-1 to TRBJ2-5; 7 bases in the middle match TRBD1. The sequencing input was naive CD8+ T cells from PBMCs. The intended sense of this specimen's cell subset or site label: CD45RA+CCR7+. The DNA reads TGCGCCAGCAGCTTTAACAGGGGATTCCAAGAGACCCAGTACTTC. It codes for CASSFNRGFQETQYF.